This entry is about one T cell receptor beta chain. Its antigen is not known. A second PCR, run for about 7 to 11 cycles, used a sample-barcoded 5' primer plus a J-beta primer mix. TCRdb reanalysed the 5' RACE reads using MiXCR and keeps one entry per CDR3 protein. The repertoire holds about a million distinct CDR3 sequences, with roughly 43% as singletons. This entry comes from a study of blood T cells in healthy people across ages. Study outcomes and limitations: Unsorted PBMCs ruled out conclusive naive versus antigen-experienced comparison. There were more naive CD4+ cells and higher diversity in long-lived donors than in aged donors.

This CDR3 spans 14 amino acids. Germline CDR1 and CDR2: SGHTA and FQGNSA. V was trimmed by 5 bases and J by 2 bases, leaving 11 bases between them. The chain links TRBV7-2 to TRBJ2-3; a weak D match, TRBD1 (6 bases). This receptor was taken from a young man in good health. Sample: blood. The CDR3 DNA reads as TGTGCCAGCAGCCCAGGGGTTGTCACAGATACGCAGTATTTT. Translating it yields CASSPGVVTDTQYF.